This T cell receptor (beta chain) was recovered during a study of blood T cell repertoires in COVID-19. Overall study: Spain, Italy and the United States supplied samples that represented acute and convalescent COVID-19. In each case, the material was cDNA or gDNA derived from T cells, B-cell-depleted T cells, or PBMCs.

This CDR3 has 14 amino acids. Trimming stripped 3 bases from V and 2 bases from J, with 11 bases between. Looked up from germline, CDR1 is DFQATT and CDR2 is SNEGSKA (reference sequence). In terms of age and location, participants ranged from roughly 18 to 90 years and lived in fewer than 30 US areas. Participant reports of clinical history set cohort assignment. Sequencing was performed with immunoSEQ multiplex PCR; in TCRdb, only in-frame clones are kept and a portion is missing. The table includes under 300,000 clones, 75% to 95% detected once. The specimen sequenced was PBMCs or T cells enriched from blood (not recorded which). The sequence was obtained from a woman aged 18-29 years who had recovered from COVID-19. The chain uses TRBV20-1 and TRBJ1-5; possible D gene TRBD1, 5 bases. This chain's CDR3 is CSASSRAGNQPQHF. CDR3 nucleotide sequence: TGCAGTGCTAGTTCCAGGGCGGGCAATCAGCCCCAGCATTTT.